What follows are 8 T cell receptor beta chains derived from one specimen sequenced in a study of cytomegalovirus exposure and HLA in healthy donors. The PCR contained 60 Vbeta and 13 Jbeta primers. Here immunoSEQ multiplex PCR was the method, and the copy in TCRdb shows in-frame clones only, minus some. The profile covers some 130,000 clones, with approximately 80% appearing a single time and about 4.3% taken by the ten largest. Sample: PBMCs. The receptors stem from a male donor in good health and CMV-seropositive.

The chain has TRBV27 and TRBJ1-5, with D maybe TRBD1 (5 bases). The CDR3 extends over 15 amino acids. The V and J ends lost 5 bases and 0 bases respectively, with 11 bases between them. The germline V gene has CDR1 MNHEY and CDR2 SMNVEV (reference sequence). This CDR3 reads CASSTDRFSNQPQHF. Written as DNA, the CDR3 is TGTGCCAGCAGTACTGACAGATTTAGCAATCAGCCCCAGCATTTT.

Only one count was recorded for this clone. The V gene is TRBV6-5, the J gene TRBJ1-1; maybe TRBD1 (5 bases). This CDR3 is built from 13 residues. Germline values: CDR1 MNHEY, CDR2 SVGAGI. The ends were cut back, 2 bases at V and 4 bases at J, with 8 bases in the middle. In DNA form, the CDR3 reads TGTGCCAGCAGTTACACAGGTGGCACTGAAGCTTTCTTT. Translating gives CASSYTGGTEAFF.

The CDR3 coding sequence is TGTGCCAGCAGCTCAGGACAGGGACCGAACACCATATATTTT. Translating it yields CASSSGQGPNTIYF. The rearrangement uses TRBV13 and TRBJ1-3, with 8 positions matching TRBD1. V shed 4 bases, J shed 7 bases, and the junction held 6 bases outside the gene matches. Germline CDR1 and CDR2: PRHDT and FYEKMQ (reference sequence). This CDR3 has 14 amino acids.

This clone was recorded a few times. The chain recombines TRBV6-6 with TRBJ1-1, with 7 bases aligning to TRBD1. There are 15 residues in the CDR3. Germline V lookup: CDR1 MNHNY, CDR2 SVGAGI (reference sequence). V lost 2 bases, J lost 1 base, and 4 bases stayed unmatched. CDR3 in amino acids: CASSYQGQTNTEAFF. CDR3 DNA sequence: TGTGCCAGCAGTTACCAGGGACAGACGAACACTGAAGCTTTCTTT.

The CDR3 bases are TGCGCCAGCAGCTTTGACAGGAACTATGGCTACACCTTC. Translation: CASSFDRNYGYTF. The chain links TRBV5-1 to TRBJ1-2; maybe TRBD1 (6 bases). Trimming stripped 2 bases from V and 2 bases from J, with 7 bases between. This CDR3 region has 13 residues. From germline, CDR1 is SGHRS and CDR2 YFSETQ.

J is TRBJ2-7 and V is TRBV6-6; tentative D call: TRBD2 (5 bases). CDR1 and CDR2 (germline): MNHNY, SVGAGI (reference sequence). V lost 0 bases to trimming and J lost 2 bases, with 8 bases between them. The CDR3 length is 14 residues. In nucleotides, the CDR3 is TGTGCCAGCAGTTACTCGGACTTTACCTACGAGCAGTACTTC. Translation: CASSYSDFTYEQYF.

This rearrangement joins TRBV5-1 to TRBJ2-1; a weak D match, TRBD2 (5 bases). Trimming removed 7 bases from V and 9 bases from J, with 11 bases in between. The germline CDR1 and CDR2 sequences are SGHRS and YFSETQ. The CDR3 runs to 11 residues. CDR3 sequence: CASQRAGEQFF. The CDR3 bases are TGCGCCAGCCAAAGGGCGGGTGAGCAGTTCTTC. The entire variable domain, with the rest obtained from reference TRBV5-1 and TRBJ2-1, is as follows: KAGVTQTPRYLIKTRGQQVTLSCSPISGHRSVSWYQQTPGQGLQFLFEYFSETQRNKGNFPGRFSGRQFSNSRSEMNVSTLELGDSALYLCASQRAGEQFFGPGTRLTVL.

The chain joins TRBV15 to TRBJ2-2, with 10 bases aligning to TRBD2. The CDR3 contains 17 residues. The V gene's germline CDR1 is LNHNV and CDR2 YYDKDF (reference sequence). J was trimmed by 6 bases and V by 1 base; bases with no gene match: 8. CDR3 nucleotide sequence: TGTGCCACCAGCAGAGGGCATCAGCGGGGGGGGCCCGGGGAGCTGTTTTTT. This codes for CATSRGHQRGGPGELFF.